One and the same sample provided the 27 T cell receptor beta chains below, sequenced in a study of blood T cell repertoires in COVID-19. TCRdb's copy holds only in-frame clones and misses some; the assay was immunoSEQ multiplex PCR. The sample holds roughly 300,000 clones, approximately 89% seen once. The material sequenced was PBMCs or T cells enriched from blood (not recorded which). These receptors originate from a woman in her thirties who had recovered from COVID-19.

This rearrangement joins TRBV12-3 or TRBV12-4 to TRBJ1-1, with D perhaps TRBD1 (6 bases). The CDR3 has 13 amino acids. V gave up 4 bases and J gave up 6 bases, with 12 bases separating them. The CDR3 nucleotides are TGTGCCAGCAGTTCCGGACAGTGGGCTGAAGCTTTCTTT. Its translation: CASSSGQWAEAFF.

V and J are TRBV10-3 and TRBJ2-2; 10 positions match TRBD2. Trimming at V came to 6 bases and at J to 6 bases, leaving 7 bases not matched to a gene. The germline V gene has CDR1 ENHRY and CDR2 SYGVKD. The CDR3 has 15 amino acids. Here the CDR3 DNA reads TGTGCCATCAGGTCTAATAGCGGGGGGTCCGGGGAGCTGTTTTTT. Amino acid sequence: CAIRSNSGGSGELFF.

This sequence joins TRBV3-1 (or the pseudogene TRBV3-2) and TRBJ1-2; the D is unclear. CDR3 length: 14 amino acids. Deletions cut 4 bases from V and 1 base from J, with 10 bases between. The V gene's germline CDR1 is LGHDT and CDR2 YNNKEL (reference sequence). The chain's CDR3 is CASSLFGLNYGYTF. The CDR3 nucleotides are TGTGCCAGCAGCCTTTTTGGGCTTAACTATGGCTACACCTTC.

CDR3 nucleotide sequence: TGTGCCAGCAGTCGGGGGACTTCTGGAAACACCATATATTTT. It is translated as CASSRGTSGNTIYF. The V gene is TRBV6-2 or TRBV6-3, the J gene TRBJ1-3; perhaps TRBD1 as D (5 bases). Germline lookup yields CDR1 MNHEY and CDR2 SVGEGT. The length of the CDR3 is 14 residues. V was shortened by 5 bases and J by 1 base, with 9 bases between the two germline ends.

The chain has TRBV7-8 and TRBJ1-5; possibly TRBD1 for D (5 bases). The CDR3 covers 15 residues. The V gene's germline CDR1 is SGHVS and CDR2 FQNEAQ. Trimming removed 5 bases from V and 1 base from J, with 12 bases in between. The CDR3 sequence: CASSPTELSNQPQHF. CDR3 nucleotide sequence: TGTGCCAGCAGCCCGACAGAGTTGAGCAATCAGCCCCAGCATTTT.

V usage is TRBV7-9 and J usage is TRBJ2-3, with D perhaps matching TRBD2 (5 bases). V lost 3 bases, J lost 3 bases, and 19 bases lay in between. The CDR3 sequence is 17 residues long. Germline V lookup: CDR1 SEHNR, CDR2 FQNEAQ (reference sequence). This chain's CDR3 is CASSFYSGGLRTDTQYF. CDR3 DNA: TGTGCCAGCAGCTTTTACTCCGGAGGACTCCGGACAGATACGCAGTATTTT.

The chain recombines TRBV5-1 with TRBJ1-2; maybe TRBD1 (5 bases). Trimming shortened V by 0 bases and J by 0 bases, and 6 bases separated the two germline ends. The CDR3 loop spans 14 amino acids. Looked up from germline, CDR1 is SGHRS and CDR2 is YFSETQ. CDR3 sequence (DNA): TGCGCCAGCAGCTTGGTGACAGCTAACTATGGCTACACCTTC. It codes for CASSLVTANYGYTF.

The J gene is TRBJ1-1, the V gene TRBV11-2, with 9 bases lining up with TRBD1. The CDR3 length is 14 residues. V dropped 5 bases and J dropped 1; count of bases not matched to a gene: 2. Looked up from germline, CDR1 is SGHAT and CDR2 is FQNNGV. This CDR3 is CASSLGQGNTEAFF. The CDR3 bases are TGTGCCAGCAGCCTGGGACAGGGGAACACTGAAGCTTTCTTT.

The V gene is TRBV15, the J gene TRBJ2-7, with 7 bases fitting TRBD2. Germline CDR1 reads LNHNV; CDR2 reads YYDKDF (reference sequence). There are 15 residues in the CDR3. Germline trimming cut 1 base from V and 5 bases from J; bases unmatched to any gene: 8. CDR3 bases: TGTGCCACCAGCAGAGGTGGCGGGACTATACACGAGCAGTACTTC. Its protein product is CATSRGGGTIHEQYF.

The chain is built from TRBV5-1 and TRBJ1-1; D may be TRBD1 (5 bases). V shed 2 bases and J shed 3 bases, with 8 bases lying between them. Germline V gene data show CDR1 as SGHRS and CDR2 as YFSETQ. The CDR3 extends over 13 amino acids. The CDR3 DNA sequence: TGCGCCAGCAGCTTTGGGGGGGACACTGAAGCTTTCTTT. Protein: CASSFGGDTEAFF.

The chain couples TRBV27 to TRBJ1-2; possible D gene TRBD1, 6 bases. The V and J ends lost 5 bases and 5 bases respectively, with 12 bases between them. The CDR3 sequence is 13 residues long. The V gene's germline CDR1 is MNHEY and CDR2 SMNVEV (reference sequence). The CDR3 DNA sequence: TGTGCCAGCAGTCGGGACAAGTGGTATGGCTACACCTTC. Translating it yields CASSRDKWYGYTF.

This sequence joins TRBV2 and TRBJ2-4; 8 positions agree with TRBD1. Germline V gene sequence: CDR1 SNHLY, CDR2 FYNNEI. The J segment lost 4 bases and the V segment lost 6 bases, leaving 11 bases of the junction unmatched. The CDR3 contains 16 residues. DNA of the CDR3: TGTGCCAGCAGGCCTCAGGGGGCTGAGCCTAAAAACATTCAGTACTTC. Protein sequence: CASRPQGAEPKNIQYF.

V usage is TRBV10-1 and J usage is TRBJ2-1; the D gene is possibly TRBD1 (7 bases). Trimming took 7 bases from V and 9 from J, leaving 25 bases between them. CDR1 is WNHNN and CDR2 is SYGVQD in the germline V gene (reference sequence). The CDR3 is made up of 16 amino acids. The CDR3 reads CASTLPGTDRAGEQFF. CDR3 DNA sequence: TGCGCCAGCACCCTACCCGGGACTGACAGGGCGGGTGAGCAGTTCTTC.

CDR3 DNA: TGTGCCAGCAGTCCCAGGGATGACTATGGCTACACCTTC. Its protein product is CASSPRDDYGYTF. The chain carries TRBV12-3 or TRBV12-4 and TRBJ1-2, with a possible D match to TRBD1 (5 bases). The CDR3 consists of 13 residues. V was shortened by 5 bases and J by 3 bases, with 10 bases between the two germline ends.

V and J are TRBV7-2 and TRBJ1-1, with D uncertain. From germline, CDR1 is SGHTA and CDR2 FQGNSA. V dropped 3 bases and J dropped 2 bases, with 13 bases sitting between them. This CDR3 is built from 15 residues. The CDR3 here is CASSLAGFGNTEAFF. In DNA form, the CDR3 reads TGTGCCAGCAGCTTGGCGGGGTTCGGAAACACTGAAGCTTTCTTT.

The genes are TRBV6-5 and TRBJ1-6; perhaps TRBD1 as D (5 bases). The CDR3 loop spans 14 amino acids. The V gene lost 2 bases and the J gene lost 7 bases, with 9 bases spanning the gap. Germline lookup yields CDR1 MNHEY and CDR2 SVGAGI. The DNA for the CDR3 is TGTGCCAGCAGTTACGGGGCGGAGAATTCACCCCTCCACTTT. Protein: CASSYGAENSPLHF.

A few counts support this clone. The CDR3 is CASSLGQHSGNTIYF. DNA for the CDR3: TGCGCCAGCAGCTTGGGACAGCACTCTGGAAACACCATATATTTT. The chain uses TRBV5-1 and TRBJ1-3; tentatively, D is TRBD1 (5 bases). Trimming took 0 bases from V and 0 from J, leaving 7 bases between them. In germline, CDR1 is SGHRS, CDR2 YFSETQ. CDR3 length: 15 residues.

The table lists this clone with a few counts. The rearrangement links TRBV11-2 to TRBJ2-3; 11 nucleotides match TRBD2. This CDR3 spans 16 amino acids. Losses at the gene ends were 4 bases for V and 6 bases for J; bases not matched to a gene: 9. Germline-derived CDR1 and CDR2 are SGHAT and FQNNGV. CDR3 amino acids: CASSYHSGGAPDTQYF. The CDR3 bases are TGTGCCAGCAGCTACCATAGCGGGGGGGCTCCCGATACGCAGTATTTT.

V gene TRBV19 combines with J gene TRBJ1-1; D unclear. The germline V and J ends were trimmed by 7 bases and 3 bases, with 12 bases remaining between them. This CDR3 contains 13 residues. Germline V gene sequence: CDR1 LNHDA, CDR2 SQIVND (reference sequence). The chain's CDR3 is CASTPGYDTEAFF. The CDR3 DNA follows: TGTGCCAGTACCCCGGGATACGACACTGAAGCTTTCTTT.

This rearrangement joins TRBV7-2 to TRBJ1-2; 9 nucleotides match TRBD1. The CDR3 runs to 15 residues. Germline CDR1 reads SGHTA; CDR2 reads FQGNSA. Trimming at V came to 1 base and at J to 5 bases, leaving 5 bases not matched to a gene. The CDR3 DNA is TGTGCCAGCAGCTTAGAGGGGGGACAGGGTTATGGCTACACCTTC. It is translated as CASSLEGGQGYGYTF.

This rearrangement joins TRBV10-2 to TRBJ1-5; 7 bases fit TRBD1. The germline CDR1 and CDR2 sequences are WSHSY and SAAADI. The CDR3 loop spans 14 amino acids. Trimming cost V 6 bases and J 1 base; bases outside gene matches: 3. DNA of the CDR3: TGCGCCAGCAGCACAGGGGAAAGCAATCAGCCCCAGCATTTT. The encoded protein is CASSTGESNQPQHF.

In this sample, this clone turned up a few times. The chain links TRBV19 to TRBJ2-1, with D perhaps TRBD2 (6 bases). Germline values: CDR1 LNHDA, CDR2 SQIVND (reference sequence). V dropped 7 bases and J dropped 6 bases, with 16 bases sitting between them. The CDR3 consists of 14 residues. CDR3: CASTSPGLLNEQFF. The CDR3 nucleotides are TGTGCCAGTACCTCACCTGGACTACTCAATGAGCAGTTCTTC.

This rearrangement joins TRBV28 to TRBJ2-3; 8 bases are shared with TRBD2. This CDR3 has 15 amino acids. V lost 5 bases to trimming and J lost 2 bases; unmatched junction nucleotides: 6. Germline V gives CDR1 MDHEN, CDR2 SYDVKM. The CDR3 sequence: CASSQGLAVTDTQYF. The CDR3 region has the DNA TGTGCCAGCAGTCAAGGACTAGCAGTCACAGATACGCAGTATTTT.

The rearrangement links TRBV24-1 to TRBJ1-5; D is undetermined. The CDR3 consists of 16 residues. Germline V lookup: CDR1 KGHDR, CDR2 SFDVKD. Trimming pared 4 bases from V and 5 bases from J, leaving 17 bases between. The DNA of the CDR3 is TGTGCCACCAGTGACCGCCGTGGCGGCTCCTATCAGCCCCAGCATTTT. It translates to CATSDRRGGSYQPQHF.

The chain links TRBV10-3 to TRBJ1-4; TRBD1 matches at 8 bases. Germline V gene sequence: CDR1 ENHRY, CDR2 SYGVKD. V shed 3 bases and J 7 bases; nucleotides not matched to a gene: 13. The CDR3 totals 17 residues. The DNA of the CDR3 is TGTGCCATCAGTGATTTCAGGGGGCAAGCGAGGAGTGAAAAACTGTTTTTT. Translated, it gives CAISDFRGQARSEKLFF.

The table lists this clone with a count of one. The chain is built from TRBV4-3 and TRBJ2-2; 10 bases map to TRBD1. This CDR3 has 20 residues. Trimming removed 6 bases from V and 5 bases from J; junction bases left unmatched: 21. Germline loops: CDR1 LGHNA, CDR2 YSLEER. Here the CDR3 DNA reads TGCGCCAGCAGTCCTCAGACAGGGGGCTTCTTGCGGGGAAGGACCGGGGAGCTGTTTTTT. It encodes CASSPQTGGFLRGRTGELFF.

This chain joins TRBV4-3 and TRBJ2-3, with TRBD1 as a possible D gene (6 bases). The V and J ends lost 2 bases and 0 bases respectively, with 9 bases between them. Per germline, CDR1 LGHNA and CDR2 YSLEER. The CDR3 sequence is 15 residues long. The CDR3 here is CASSQTGQSTDTQYF. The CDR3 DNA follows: TGCGCCAGCAGCCAAACAGGGCAGAGCACAGATACGCAGTATTTT.